The 8 T cell receptor beta chains presented below share a single source sample, sequenced in a study of PD-1 blockade in classical Hodgkin lymphoma. Every one of the patients relapsed after autologous stem cell transplantation (brentuximab vedotin exposure was variable). Assay: immunoSEQ multiplex PCR; the TCRdb copy retains only in-frame clones and omits some. Here the sample spans 35,000 to 40,000 clones, roughly 88% being singletons. The sequencing here drew on peripheral blood mononuclear cells (PBMCs), taken before the second cycle of nivolumab. The receptors derive from a human donor with classical Hodgkin lymphoma.

V usage is TRBV5-1 and J usage is TRBJ2-7; the D call may be TRBD1 or TRBD2 (5 bases each). CDR1 and CDR2 from the germline V gene are SGHRS and YFSETQ. With 0 bases removed from V and 2 bases from J, the gap between germline ends came to 9 bases. This CDR3 has 14 amino acids. The CDR3 loop is CASSLVGVTYEQYF. CDR3 bases: TGCGCCAGCAGCTTGGTGGGGGTAACCTACGAGCAGTACTTC.

J is TRBJ1-2 and V is TRBV5-1; the match to TRBD1 covers 7 bases. This CDR3 contains 15 residues. J gave up 2 bases and V 4 bases, and 8 bases lay outside the gene matches. The germline V gene encodes CDR1 SGHRS and CDR2 YFSETQ. CDR3 residues: CASSQSGTANYGYTF. DNA of the CDR3: TGCGCCAGCAGCCAATCCGGGACAGCAAACTATGGCTACACCTTC.

This clone has only a few counts. The chain links TRBV21-1 to TRBJ2-7; the table gives TRBD1 as D, unverified against the DNA. TRBV21-1 constitutes a pseudogene. This CDR3 comprises 16 residues. As DNA, the CDR3 is TGTGCCAGCGACGGTCGGGGACAGTGTTCATCCTACGAGCAGTACTTC. As protein: CASDGRGQCSSYEQYF.

The V gene is TRBV10-2, the J gene TRBJ2-1, with 11 nucleotides matching TRBD2. Germline V gives CDR1 WSHSY, CDR2 SAAADI. Trimming took 4 bases from V and 2 from J; bases not matched to a gene: 10. This CDR3 spans 18 amino acids. For the CDR3, the DNA is TGCGCCAGCAGTGGATCTAGTAGCGGGAGGGCTCCCTACAATGAGCAGTTCTTC. Its translation is CASSGSSSGRAPYNEQFF.

This rearrangement joins TRBV9 to TRBJ2-2; no definite D call. The V gene lost 3 bases and the J gene lost 7 bases, with 16 bases spanning the gap. Per germline, CDR1 SGDLS and CDR2 YYNGEE. The length of the CDR3 is 15 residues. Here the CDR3 DNA reads TGTGCCAGCAGCGACGAGGCTGCTGGTGGCGGGGAGCTGTTTTTT. Translation gives CASSDEAAGGGELFF.

V usage is TRBV18 and J usage is TRBJ1-2, with D uncertain. V lost 3 bases to trimming and J lost 4 bases, with 18 bases between them. Germline CDR1 and CDR2: KGHSH and LQKENI. The CDR3 has 16 amino acids. The chain's CDR3 is CASSPLFPTGVYGYTF. CDR3 nucleotides: TGTGCCAGCTCACCCCTGTTCCCGACGGGAGTCTATGGCTACACCTTC.

The CDR3 sequence is CAISGFKSNEQFF. CDR3 nucleotide sequence: TGTGCCATCTCGGGGTTTAAAAGCAATGAGCAGTTCTTC. The genes are TRBV10-3 and TRBJ2-1, with D tentatively TRBD2 (5 bases). CDR1 ENHRY and CDR2 SYGVKD come from the germline V gene. The CDR3 totals 13 residues. V gave up 8 bases and J gave up 6 bases, with 14 bases separating them.

The chain carries TRBV7-3 and TRBJ2-3, with 9 nucleotides matching TRBD2. V shed 2 bases and J 4 bases; nucleotides not matched to a gene: 13. CDR3 size: 18 residues. Per the germline V gene, CDR1 is SGHTA and CDR2 is FQGTGA. The CDR3 reads CASSLYPTGTSISDTQYF. Written as DNA, the CDR3 is TGTGCCAGCAGCTTATACCCCACCGGGACTAGCATCTCAGATACGCAGTATTTT.